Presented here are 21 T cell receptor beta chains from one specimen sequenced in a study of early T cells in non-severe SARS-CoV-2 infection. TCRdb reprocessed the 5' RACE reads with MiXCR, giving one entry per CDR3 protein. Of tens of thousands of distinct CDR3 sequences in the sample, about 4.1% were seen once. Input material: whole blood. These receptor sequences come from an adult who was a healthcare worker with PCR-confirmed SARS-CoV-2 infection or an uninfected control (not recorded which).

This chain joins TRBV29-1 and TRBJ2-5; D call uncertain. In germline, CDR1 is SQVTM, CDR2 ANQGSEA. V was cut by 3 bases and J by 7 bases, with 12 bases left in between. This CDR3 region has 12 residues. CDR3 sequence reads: CSVDGGQRTQYF. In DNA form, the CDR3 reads TGCAGCGTTGATGGTGGTCAAAGGACCCAGTACTTC. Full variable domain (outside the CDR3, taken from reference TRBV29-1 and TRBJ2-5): SAVISQKPSRDICQRGTSLTIQCQVDSQVTMMFWYRQQPGQSLTLIATANQGSEATYESGFVIDKFPISRPNLTFSTLTVSNMSPEDSSIYLCSVDGGQRTQYFGPGTRLLVL.

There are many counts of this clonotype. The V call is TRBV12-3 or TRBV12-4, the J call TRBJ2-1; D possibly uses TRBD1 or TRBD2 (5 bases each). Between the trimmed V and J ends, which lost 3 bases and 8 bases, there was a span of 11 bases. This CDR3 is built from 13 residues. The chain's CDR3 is CASSFIRGDEQFF. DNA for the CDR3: TGTGCCAGCAGTTTTATTCGGGGCGATGAGCAGTTCTTC.

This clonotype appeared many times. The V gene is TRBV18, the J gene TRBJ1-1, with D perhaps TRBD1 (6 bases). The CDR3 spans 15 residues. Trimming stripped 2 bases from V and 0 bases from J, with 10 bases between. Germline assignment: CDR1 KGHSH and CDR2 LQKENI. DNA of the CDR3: TGTGCCAGCTCACCAGGACAGCTCCTGAACACTGAAGCTTTCTTT. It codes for CASSPGQLLNTEAFF.

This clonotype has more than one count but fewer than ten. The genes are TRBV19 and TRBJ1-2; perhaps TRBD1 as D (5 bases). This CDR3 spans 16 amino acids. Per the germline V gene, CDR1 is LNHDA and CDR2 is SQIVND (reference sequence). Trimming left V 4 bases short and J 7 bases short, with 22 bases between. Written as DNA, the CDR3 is TGTGCCAGTAGTAATCTTGAGGGCGGGACTCTGTCTGGCTACACCTTC. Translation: CASSNLEGGTLSGYTF.

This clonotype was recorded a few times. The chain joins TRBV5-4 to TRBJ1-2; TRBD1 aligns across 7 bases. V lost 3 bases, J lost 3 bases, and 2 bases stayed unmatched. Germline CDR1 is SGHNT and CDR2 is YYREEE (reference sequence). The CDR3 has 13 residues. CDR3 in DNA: TGTGCCAGCAGCTCCGGGACAGACTATGGCTACACCTTC. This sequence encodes CASSSGTDYGYTF.

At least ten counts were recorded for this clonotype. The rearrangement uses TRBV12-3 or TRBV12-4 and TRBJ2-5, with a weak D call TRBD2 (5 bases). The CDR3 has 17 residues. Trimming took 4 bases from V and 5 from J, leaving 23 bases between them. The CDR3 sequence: CASSYPPLSASAETQYF. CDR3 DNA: TGTGCCAGCAGTTATCCCCCCCTTAGCGCGTCGGCGGAGACCCAGTACTTC.

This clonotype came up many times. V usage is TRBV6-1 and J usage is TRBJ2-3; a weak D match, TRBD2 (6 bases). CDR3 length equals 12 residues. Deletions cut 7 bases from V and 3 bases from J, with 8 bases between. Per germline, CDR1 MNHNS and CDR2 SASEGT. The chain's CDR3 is CASTGGTDTQYF. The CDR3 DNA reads TGTGCCAGCACCGGGGGTACAGATACGCAGTATTTT.

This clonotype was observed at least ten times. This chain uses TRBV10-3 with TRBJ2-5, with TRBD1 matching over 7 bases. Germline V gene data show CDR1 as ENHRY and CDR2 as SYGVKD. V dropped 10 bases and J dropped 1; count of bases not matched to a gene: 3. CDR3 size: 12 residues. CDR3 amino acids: CATRQGQETQYF. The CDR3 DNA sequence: TGTGCCACGCGACAGGGCCAAGAGACCCAGTACTTC.

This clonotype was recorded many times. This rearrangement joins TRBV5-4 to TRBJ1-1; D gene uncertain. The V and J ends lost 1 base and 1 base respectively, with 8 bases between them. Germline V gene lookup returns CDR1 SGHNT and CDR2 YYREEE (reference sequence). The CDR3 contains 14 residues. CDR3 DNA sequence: TGTGCCAGCAGCTTGAACCGACAGAACACTGAAGCTTTCTTT. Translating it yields CASSLNRQNTEAFF.

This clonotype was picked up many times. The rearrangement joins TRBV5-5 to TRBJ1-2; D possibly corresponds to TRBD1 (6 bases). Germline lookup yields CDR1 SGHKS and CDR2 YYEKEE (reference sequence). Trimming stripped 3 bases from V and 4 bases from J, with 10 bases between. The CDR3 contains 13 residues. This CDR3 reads CASSSDRSYGYTF. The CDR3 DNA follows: TGTGCCAGCAGCTCCGACAGGAGCTATGGCTACACCTTC.

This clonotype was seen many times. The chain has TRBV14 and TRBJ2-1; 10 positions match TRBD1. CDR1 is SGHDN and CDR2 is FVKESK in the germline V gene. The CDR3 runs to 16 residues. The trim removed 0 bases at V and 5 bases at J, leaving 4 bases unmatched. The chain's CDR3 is CASSQDVGTGDNEQFF. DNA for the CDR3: TGTGCCAGCAGCCAAGATGTGGGGACAGGGGACAATGAGCAGTTCTTC.

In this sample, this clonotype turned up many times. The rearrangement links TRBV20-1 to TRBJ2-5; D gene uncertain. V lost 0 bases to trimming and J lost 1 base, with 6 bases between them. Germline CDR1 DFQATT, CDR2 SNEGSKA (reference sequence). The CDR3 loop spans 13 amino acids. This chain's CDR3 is CSARERAQETQYF. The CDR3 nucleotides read TGCAGTGCTAGAGAAAGGGCCCAAGAGACCCAGTACTTC.

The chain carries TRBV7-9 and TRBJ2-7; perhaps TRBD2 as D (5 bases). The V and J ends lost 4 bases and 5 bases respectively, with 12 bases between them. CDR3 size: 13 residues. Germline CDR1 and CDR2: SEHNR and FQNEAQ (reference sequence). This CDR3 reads CASSSRALDEQYF. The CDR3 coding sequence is TGTGCCAGCAGCTCGAGGGCCCTGGACGAGCAGTACTTC.

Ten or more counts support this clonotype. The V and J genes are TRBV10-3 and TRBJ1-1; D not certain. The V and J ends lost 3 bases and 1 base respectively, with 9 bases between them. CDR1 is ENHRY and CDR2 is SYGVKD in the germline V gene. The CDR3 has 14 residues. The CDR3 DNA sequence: TGTGCCATCAGTGATCGAGAGGGGAACACTGAAGCTTTCTTT. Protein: CAISDREGNTEAFF.

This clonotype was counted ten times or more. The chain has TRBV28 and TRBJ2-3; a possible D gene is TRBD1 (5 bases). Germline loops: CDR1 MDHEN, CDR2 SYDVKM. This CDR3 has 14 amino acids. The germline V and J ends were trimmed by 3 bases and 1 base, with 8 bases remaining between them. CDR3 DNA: TGTGCCAGCAGTTTTAGGGGTGGCACAGATACGCAGTATTTT. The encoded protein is CASSFRGGTDTQYF.

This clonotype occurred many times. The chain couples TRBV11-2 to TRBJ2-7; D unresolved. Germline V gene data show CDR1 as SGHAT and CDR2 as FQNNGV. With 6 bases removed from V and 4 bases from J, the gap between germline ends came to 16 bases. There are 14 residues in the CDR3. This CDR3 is CASSSGPPAYEQYF. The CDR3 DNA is TGTGCCAGCAGTTCGGGCCCCCCCGCTTACGAGCAGTACTTC.

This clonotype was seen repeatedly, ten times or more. The CDR3 bases are TGTGCCACCATGGACGGGGTCGGAACTGAAGCTTTCTTT. Amino acid sequence: CATMDGVGTEAFF. This sequence joins TRBV24-1 and TRBJ1-1, with D unclear. The V end lost 8 bases, the J end lost 5 bases, and 14 bases lay between the germline ends. The germline V gene has CDR1 KGHDR and CDR2 SFDVKD. The CDR3 has 13 amino acids.

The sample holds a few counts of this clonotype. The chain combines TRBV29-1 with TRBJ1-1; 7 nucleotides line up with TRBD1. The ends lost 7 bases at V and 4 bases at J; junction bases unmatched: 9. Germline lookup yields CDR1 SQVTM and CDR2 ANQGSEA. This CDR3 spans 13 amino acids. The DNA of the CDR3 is TGCAGCGCAAGGGGGCGCGAGGGCACTGAAGCTTTCTTT. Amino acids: CSARGREGTEAFF.

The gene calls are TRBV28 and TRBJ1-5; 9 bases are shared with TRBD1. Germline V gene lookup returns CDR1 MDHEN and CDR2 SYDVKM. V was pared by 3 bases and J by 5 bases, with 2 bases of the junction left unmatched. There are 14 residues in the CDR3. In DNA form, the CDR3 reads TGTGCCAGCAGTTTCCGACAGGGGGATCAGCCCCAGCATTTT. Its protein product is CASSFRQGDQPQHF.

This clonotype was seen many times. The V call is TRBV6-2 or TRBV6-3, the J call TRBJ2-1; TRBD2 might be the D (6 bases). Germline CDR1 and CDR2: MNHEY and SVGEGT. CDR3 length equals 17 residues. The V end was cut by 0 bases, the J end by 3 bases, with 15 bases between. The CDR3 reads CASSYSTDGTVYNEQFF. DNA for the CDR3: TGTGCCAGCAGTTACTCGACAGACGGGACTGTCTACAATGAGCAGTTCTTC.

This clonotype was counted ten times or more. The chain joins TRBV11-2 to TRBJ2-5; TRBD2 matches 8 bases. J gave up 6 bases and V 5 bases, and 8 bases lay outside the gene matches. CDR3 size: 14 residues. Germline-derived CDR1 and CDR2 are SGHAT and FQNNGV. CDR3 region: CASSHSGAGKTQYF. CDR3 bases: TGTGCCAGCAGCCATAGCGGGGCGGGGAAGACCCAGTACTTC.